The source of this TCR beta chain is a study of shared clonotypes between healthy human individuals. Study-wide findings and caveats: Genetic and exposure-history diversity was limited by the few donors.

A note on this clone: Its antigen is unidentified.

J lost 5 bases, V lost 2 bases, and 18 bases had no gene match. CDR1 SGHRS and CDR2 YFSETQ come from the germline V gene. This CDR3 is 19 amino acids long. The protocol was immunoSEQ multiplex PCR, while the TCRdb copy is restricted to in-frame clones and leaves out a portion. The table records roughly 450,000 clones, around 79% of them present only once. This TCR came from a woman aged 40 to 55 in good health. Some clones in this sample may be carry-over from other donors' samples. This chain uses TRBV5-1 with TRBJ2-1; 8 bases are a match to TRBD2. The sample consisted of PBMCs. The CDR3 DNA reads TGCGCCAGCAGCTTCGACAGAGGTGGGACCCGGGAGGGAGACAATGAGCAGTTCTTC. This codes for CASSFDRGGTREGDNEQFF. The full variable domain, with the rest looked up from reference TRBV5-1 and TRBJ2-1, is KAGVTQTPRYLIKTRGQQVTLSCSPISGHRSVSWYQQTPGQGLQFLFEYFSETQRNKGNFPGRFSGRQFSNSRSEMNVSTLELGDSALYLCASSFDRGGTREGDNEQFFGPGTRLTVL.